Presented here are 14 T cell receptor beta chains from one specimen sequenced in a study of TIL therapy for anti-PD-1-resistant metastatic lung cancer. Sequencing used immunoSEQ v3. Here immunoSEQ multiplex PCR was the method, and the copy in TCRdb shows in-frame clones only, minus some. The sample has under 100,000 clones, about three fifths seen once. Indicated time point: pre-treatment sample, taken before nivolumab and TIL therapy. Tumor tissue came from excised metastases, mostly pleural nodules or supraclavicular lymph nodes. This material consisted of tumor tissue, taken at baseline. Every receptor here comes from a person between 30 and 79 years old with non-small cell lung cancer.

There are a few counts of this clone. The V gene is TRBV27, the J gene TRBJ1-2, with 7 bases lining up with TRBD1. The CDR3 has 16 amino acids. Losses at the gene ends were 6 bases for V and 4 bases for J; bases not matched to a gene: 14. CDR1 and CDR2 from the germline V gene are MNHEY and SMNVEV (reference sequence). The CDR3 loop reads CASSGDRDSRIYGYTF. The CDR3 coding sequence is TGTGCCAGCAGCGGCGACCGGGACAGCCGGATCTATGGCTACACCTTC.

Comment on this clone: The sample carries other DNA sequences with the same CDR3. The chain recombines TRBV18 with TRBJ2-1, with D possibly matching TRBD2 (5 bases). V was shortened by 3 bases and J by 0 bases, with 9 bases between the two germline ends. Germline loops: CDR1 KGHSH, CDR2 LQKENI. The CDR3 loop spans 15 amino acids. CDR3 bases: TGTGCCAGCTCACCCCCGGGAAGCTCCTACAATGAGCAGTTCTTC. Translated: CASSPPGSSYNEQFF.

This CDR3 reads CASSLGGQDLSYEQYF. The CDR3 nucleotides are TGTGCCAGCAGCCTAGGAGGACAGGACCTCTCCTACGAGCAGTACTTC. The rearrangement joins TRBV7-8 to TRBJ2-7; 7 bases fit TRBD1. In germline, CDR1 is SGHVS, CDR2 FQNEAQ. The V and J ends lost 5 bases and 0 bases, in that order; junction bases with no gene match: 10. This CDR3 spans 16 amino acids.

The chain couples TRBV24-1 to TRBJ2-1; D unclear. The CDR3 extends over 15 amino acids. Per germline, CDR1 KGHDR and CDR2 SFDVKD. Trimming removed 1 base from V and 5 bases from J, with 11 bases in between. The CDR3 here is CATSDFSLPNNEQFF. The CDR3 bases are TGTGCCACCAGTGATTTTAGCCTACCTAACAATGAGCAGTTCTTC.

This chain joins TRBV7-2 and TRBJ2-1; TRBD2 matches at 11 bases. The length of the CDR3 is 17 residues. The J segment lost 4 bases and the V segment lost 5 bases, leaving 10 bases of the junction unmatched. CDR1 is SGHTA, CDR2 FQGNSA, per germline. This CDR3 reads CASSPRRLAGTYNEQFF. The CDR3 DNA reads as TGTGCCAGCAGCCCTCGGAGACTAGCGGGGACATACAATGAGCAGTTCTTC.

The genes are TRBV7-3 and TRBJ2-3; 15 bases align to TRBD2. Germline V lookup: CDR1 SGHTA, CDR2 FQGTGA. CDR3 size: 15 residues. The V and J ends lost 5 bases and 4 bases, in that order; junction bases with no gene match: 1. The CDR3 region is CASSRTSGGADTQYF. In DNA form, the CDR3 reads TGTGCCAGCAGCCGGACTAGCGGGGGGGCAGATACGCAGTATTTT.

V gene TRBV2 combines with J gene TRBJ2-5; D gene uncertain. V was cut by 1 base and J by 4 bases, with 13 bases left in between. CDR3 length: 15 residues. In germline, CDR1 is SNHLY, CDR2 FYNNEI. CDR3 nucleotides: TGTGCCAGCAGTGAAGAAGGTGGAGCCCCAGAGACCCAGTACTTC. This codes for CASSEEGGAPETQYF.

This chain connects TRBV4-2 to TRBJ1-2; 9 nucleotides align to TRBD1. Trimming took 1 base from V and 5 from J; bases not matched to a gene: 2. Germline V CDR1 and CDR2: LGHNA, YNFKEQ. This CDR3 is built from 14 residues. The CDR3 protein is CASSQAGTGYGYTF. As DNA, the CDR3 is TGTGCCAGCAGCCAAGCCGGGACAGGGTATGGCTACACCTTC.

The chain carries TRBV19 and TRBJ2-5; 9 bases fit TRBD2. The germline CDR1 and CDR2 sequences are LNHDA and SQIVND (reference sequence). CDR3 length equals 17 residues. After removal of 1 base from V and 3 bases from J, the junction contained 9 bases not matched to a gene. This chain's CDR3 is CASSIGSLRGGEETQYF. The CDR3 DNA sequence: TGTGCCAGTAGTATAGGATCTTTGCGGGGGGGCGAAGAGACCCAGTACTTC. Using reference TRBV19 and TRBJ2-5 for the parts outside the CDR3, the full variable domain is DGGITQSPKYLFRKEGQNVTLSCEQNLNHDAMYWYRQDPGQGLRLIYYSQIVNDFQKGDIAEGYSVSREKKESFPLTVTSAQKNPTAFYLCASSIGSLRGGEETQYFGPGTRLLVL.

The chain combines TRBV7-4 with TRBJ1-1, with a tentative D call TRBD1 (5 bases). V was pared by 5 bases and J by 3 bases, with 13 bases between. There are 14 residues in the CDR3. Germline assignment: CDR1 SGHVT and CDR2 SQSDAQ. The CDR3 spells CASSTPWGYTEAFF. Written as DNA, the CDR3 is TGTGCCAGCAGCACCCCGTGGGGGTACACTGAAGCTTTCTTT.

The chain recombines TRBV28 with TRBJ2-7; 7 positions match TRBD1. There are 13 residues in the CDR3. J gave up 3 bases and V 6 bases, and 5 bases lay outside the gene matches. Looked up from germline, CDR1 is MDHEN and CDR2 is SYDVKM. The CDR3 reads CASSSGTDYEQYF. For the CDR3, the DNA is TGTGCCAGCAGCTCCGGGACAGACTACGAGCAGTACTTC.

This clone was detected a few times. This chain uses TRBV7-8 with TRBJ2-5, with D perhaps TRBD1 (6 bases). Trimming cost V 6 bases and J 5 bases, with 16 bases left between them. The CDR3 has 14 amino acids. Germline lookup yields CDR1 SGHVS and CDR2 FQNEAQ. The CDR3 DNA follows: TGTGCCAGCAGGGTGGGGGCAGGGGTCGAGACCCAGTACTTC. Translating gives CASRVGAGVETQYF. Combining the CDR3 with reference TRBV7-8 and TRBJ2-5 gives the whole variable domain GAGVSQSPRYKVAKRGQDVALRCDPISGHVSLFWYQQALGQGPEFLTYFQNEAQLDKSGLPSDRFFAERPEGSVSTLKIQRTQQEDSAVYLCASRVGAGVETQYFGPGTRLLVL.

This chain links TRBV5-1 with TRBJ2-6; D perhaps matches TRBD2 (7 bases). With 2 bases removed from V and 3 bases from J, the gap between germline ends came to 12 bases. The CDR3 sequence is 16 residues long. Germline CDR1 reads SGHRS; CDR2 reads YFSETQ. The CDR3 coding sequence is TGCGCCAGCAGCTTTGCAGGGGAGGGTGGGGCCAACGTCCTGACTTTC. Protein: CASSFAGEGGANVLTF. Drawing the rest from reference TRBV5-1 and TRBJ2-6, the complete variable domain is KAGVTQTPRYLIKTRGQQVTLSCSPISGHRSVSWYQQTPGQGLQFLFEYFSETQRNKGNFPGRFSGRQFSNSRSEMNVSTLELGDSALYLCASSFAGEGGANVLTFGAGSRLTVL.

This chain connects TRBV7-2 to TRBJ1-1; D is uncertain. V was shortened by 5 bases and J by 5 bases, with 18 bases between the two germline ends. This CDR3 region has 15 residues. Germline lookup yields CDR1 SGHTA and CDR2 FQGNSA. The CDR3 nucleotides are TGTGCCAGCAGCCAAGGAAGGGCAGTAGATACTGAAGCTTTCTTT. Its translation is CASSQGRAVDTEAFF.